This T cell receptor (beta chain) comes out of a study of metastatic and nonmetastatic thyroid tumors. Study context: Samples came from malignant and benign thyroid patients, and repertoires were compared across blood and tumor or nodule tissue.

This clone was observed a few times. Patients were all untreated before their thyroid surgery. Original handling: Between-group CDR3 differences, defined by clinicopathological status, yielded a distant-metastasis classifier for papillary thyroid cancer. With MiXCR, TCRdb reprocessed the PCR reads. The V and J calls follow TCRdb's processing rather than the paper's. The sample yields about 21,000 clones, more than 25% seen once. The clonotype was recovered from a female donor with papillary thyroid cancer or a benign thyroid nodule (not recorded which). Some clones in this sample may be carry-over from other donors' samples. The source material was blood.

The CDR3 protein is CASGTTRWEQYF. CDR3 DNA sequence: TGTGCCAGCGGGACCACTCGGTGGGAGCAGTACTTC. V is TRBV27 and J is TRBJ2-7; D could derive from TRBD1 or TRBD2 (5 bases each). Trimming took 8 bases from V and 7 from J, leaving 15 bases between them. Germline V gene lookup returns CDR1 MNHEY and CDR2 SMNVEV (reference sequence). The CDR3 has 12 residues.